The rows below give T cell receptor beta chains drawn from one sample of a study of T cell responses to AZD1222 COVID-19 vaccine. This table comes from immunoSEQ multiplex PCR, and its TCRdb copy is limited to in-frame clones, with some not included. The table records more than 50,000 clones, 70% to 90% of them present only once. The specimen comprised peripheral blood, sampled on day 0 of AZD1222 vaccination. Every receptor here comes from an adult in good health. Both conserved end residues are part of each CDR3. The D gene is left open where the match is weak. Clone size is given for some rows only: seen once, a few or many times, or a class if the clone is expanded.

NA,TRBJ2-7,TRBV6-5,NA,CASIQGASSYEQYF,TGTGCCAGCATACAGGGTGCTAGCTCCTACGAGCAGTACTTC
NA,TRBJ1-1,TRBV19,NA,CASSFSSMGEAFF,TGTGCCAGTAGTTTCTCCAGCATGGGCGAAGCTTTCTTT
NA,TRBJ2-6,TRBV19,few,CASSIGRGRSGANVLTF,TGTGCCAGTAGTATAGGCAGGGGCCGGTCTGGGGCCAACGTCCTGACTTTC
NA,TRBJ2-5,TRBV18,NA,CASSPRRGETQYF,TGTGCCAGCTCACCAAGGCGGGGCGAGACCCAGTACTTC
TRBD1,TRBJ1-6,TRBV5-1,NA,CASRLPTTTGRSPLHF,TGCGCCAGCAGACTCCCCACAACGACAGGGAGATCACCCCTCCACTTT
TRBD1,TRBJ2-3,TRBV6-2/TRBV6-3,NA,CASSFRTGGVDTQYF,TGTGCCAGCAGTTTCCGGACAGGGGGAGTTGATACGCAGTATTTT
NA,TRBJ2-5,TRBV6-5,NA,CASSYSEGPGTQYF,TGTGCCAGCAGTTACTCGGAGGGGCCAGGGACCCAGTACTTC
TRBD2,TRBJ2-3,TRBV28,NA,CASSPGLAGTDTQYF,TGTGCCAGCAGTCCTGGACTAGCCGGGACAGATACGCAGTATTTT
NA,TRBJ1-2,TRBV9,NA,CASSPESGRWGYTF,TGTGCCAGCAGCCCAGAATCGGGCAGATGGGGCTACACCTTC
NA,TRBJ1-6,TRBV4-3,NA,CASSQVLGNTLHF,TGCGCCAGCAGCCAAGTTTTGGGTAACACCCTCCACTTT
NA,TRBJ1-6,TRBV10-3,NA,CAIRAGQSSYNSPLHF,TGTGCCATCAGGGCAGGGCAGTCCTCCTATAATTCACCCCTCCACTTT
NA,TRBJ2-5,TRBV21-1,NA,CASSKRWNQETQYF,TGTGCCAGCAGCAAAAGGTGGAACCAAGAGACCCAGTACTTC
TRBD1,TRBJ2-7,TRBV4-3,NA,CASSQERTGGLGEQYF,TGCGCCAGCAGCCAAGAAAGGACAGGGGGCTTGGGGGAGCAGTACTTC
NA,TRBJ1-2,TRBV12-3/TRBV12-4,once,CASSIGAGYGYTF,TGTGCCAGCAGTATCGGCGCGGGTTATGGCTACACCTTC
NA,TRBJ1-1,TRBV5-6,NA,CASSSTRTDLRTEAFF,TGTGCCAGCAGCTCGACTCGGACAGACCTAAGGACTGAAGCTTTCTTT
NA,TRBJ2-7,TRBV5-1,NA,CASSSQGYEQYF,TGCGCCAGCAGCAGCCAGGGGTACGAGCAGTACTTC
NA,TRBJ1-4,TRBV11-2,NA,CASSLQGTNEKLFF,TGTGCCAGCAGCTTACAGGGAACTAATGAAAAACTGTTTTTT
NA,TRBJ1-1,TRBV29-1,NA,CSVGRNEFSEAFF,TGCAGCGTTGGAAGAAACGAGTTCTCTGAAGCTTTCTTT
NA,TRBJ2-2,TRBV7-9,NA,CASSLVSGQNTGELFF,TGTGCCAGCAGCTTAGTATCGGGACAGAACACCGGGGAGCTGTTTTTT
TRBD1,TRBJ1-2,TRBV20-1,NA,CSASFLRDRAYGYTF,TGCAGTGCTAGTTTTCTACGGGACAGGGCCTATGGCTACACCTTC
TRBD2,TRBJ2-7,TRBV6-2/TRBV6-3,NA,CASSYTHGGARDEQYF,TGTGCCAGCAGTTACACACACGGGGGGGCTCGAGACGAGCAGTACTTC
TRBD1,TRBJ1-4,TRBV5-1,few,CASSLGTGLANEKLFF,TGCGCCAGCAGCCTGGGGACAGGGCTCGCTAATGAAAAACTGTTTTTT
NA,TRBJ1-6,TRBV6-2/TRBV6-3,once,CASSYEWGSPLHF,TGTGCCAGCAGTTACGAGTGGGGCTCACCCCTCCACTTT
NA,TRBJ2-6,TRBV15,NA,CATSEATGANVLTF,TGTGCCACCAGCGAGGCAACTGGGGCCAACGTCCTGACTTTC
NA,TRBJ1-5,TRBV4-1,NA,CASSQVGGYQPQHF,TGCGCCAGCAGCCAAGTGGGGGGGTATCAGCCCCAGCATTTT
TRBD1,TRBJ1-1,TRBV5-4,NA,CASSTQTGRTEAFF,TGTGCCAGCAGCACCCAGACAGGGAGGACTGAAGCTTTCTTT
TRBD2,TRBJ2-7,TRBV27,NA,CASRASGVSSYEQYF,TGTGCCAGCAGGGCTAGCGGGGTTTCGTCCTACGAGCAGTACTTC
NA,TRBJ2-3,TRBV5-4,NA,CASSLRAGVTDTQYF,TGTGCCAGCAGCTTGCGGGCCGGGGTCACAGATACGCAGTATTTT
NA,TRBJ2-3,TRBV12-2,NA,CASRLVGGSTQYF,TGTGCAAGTCGCTTAGTAGGGGGAAGTACGCAGTATTTT
NA,TRBJ1-3,TRBV5-1,NA,CASTVGRGGNTIYF,TGCGCCAGCACGGTGGGCCGAGGAGGAAACACCATATATTTT
TRBD1,TRBJ2-3,TRBV19,once,CASRDRDRFMDTQYF,TGTGCCAGTAGAGACCGGGACAGGTTTATGGATACGCAGTATTTT
TRBD2,TRBJ2-1,TRBV5-6,NA,CASSLTRGGNNEQFF,TGTGCCAGCAGCTTAACGCGGGGGGGAAACAATGAGCAGTTCTTC
NA,TRBJ2-6,TRBV5-6,NA,CASSFPVYSGANVLTF,TGTGCCAGCAGCTTTCCGGTTTACTCTGGGGCCAACGTCCTGACTTTC
NA,TRBJ1-3,TRBV2,few,CASSADGLGGNTIYF,TGTGCCAGCAGTGCCGATGGCCTGGGGGGAAACACCATATATTTT
NA,TRBJ2-2,TRBV5-4,NA,CASNSWGRHTGELFF,TGTGCCAGCAACTCCTGGGGGAGGCATACCGGGGAGCTGTTTTTT
TRBD2,TRBJ2-3,TRBV9,NA,CASSPHDSGGPPHTDTQYF,TGTGCCAGCAGCCCCCACGATAGCGGGGGGCCCCCCCACACAGATACGCAGTATTTT
TRBD1,TRBJ1-1,TRBV30,NA,CAWSDRTGTEAFF,TGTGCCTGGAGTGACCGGACAGGCACTGAAGCTTTCTTT
NA,TRBJ1-5,TRBV7-2,NA,CASSPTAYGGQPQHF,TGTGCCAGCAGCCCGACTGCCTACGGCGGTCAGCCCCAGCATTTT
TRBD1,TRBJ2-1,TRBV7-8,NA,CASSSVGGGQALNEQFF,TGTGCCAGCAGCTCCGTAGGTGGGGGACAGGCCCTCAATGAGCAGTTCTTC
NA,TRBJ2-2,TRBV5-1,NA,CASSLGQTGELFF,TGCGCCAGCAGCTTGGGACAGACCGGGGAGCTGTTTTTT
NA,TRBJ1-1,TRBV12-5,few,CASGISPNTEAFF,TGTGCTAGTGGCATATCCCCGAACACTGAAGCTTTCTTT
NA,TRBJ2-5,TRBV28,NA,CATGGSLVTQYF,TGTGCAACTGGAGGCAGCCTAGTTACCCAGTACTTC
NA,TRBJ2-7,TRBV24-1,NA,CATSDSKLGDEQYF,TGTGCCACCAGTGATTCTAAACTGGGGGACGAGCAGTACTTC
NA,TRBJ2-3,TRBV19,once,CASSIHGTSTDTQYF,TGTGCCAGTAGTATTCACGGAACTAGCACAGATACGCAGTATTTT
NA,TRBJ1-2,TRBV7-9,NA,CASSKLGPNYGYTF,TGTGCCAGCAGCAAACTCGGACCAAACTATGGCTACACCTTC
NA,TRBJ1-1,TRBV28,NA,CASTLSRGGGTEAFF,TGTGCCAGCACCCTGTCCAGGGGAGGGGGCACTGAAGCTTTCTTT
TRBD1,TRBJ2-7,TRBV30,NA,CAWNERQGAYEQYF,TGTGCCTGGAACGAGAGGCAGGGGGCCTACGAGCAGTACTTC
NA,TRBJ2-7,TRBV28,NA,CASSLGQFLASSEQYF,TGTGCCAGCTCCTTAGGACAGTTTTTGGCATCGTCCGAGCAGTACTTC
NA,TRBJ1-2,TRBV27,NA,CASSSSGTEEGYGYTF,TGTGCCAGCAGTTCCTCCGGGACGGAAGAGGGTTATGGCTACACCTTC
NA,TRBJ2-3,TRBV18,NA,CASSPPTGDTQYF,TGTGCCAGCTCACCACCGACAGGAGATACGCAGTATTTT
NA,TRBJ2-1,TRBV13,NA,CASGTLPNEQFF,TGTGCCAGCGGGACACTTCCCAATGAGCAGTTCTTC
TRBD1,TRBJ1-2,TRBV30,NA,CAYLTGGRSNYGYTF,TGTGCCTATCTCACAGGGGGCCGGTCTAACTATGGCTACACCTTC
TRBD1,TRBJ1-5,TRBV6-1,NA,CASSDVTGAGNQPQHF,TGTGCCAGCAGTGACGTAACAGGGGCTGGCAATCAGCCCCAGCATTTT
NA,TRBJ1-2,TRBV6-5,NA,CASSYRPGGYTF,TGTGCCAGCAGTTATCGGCCCGGGGGCTACACCTTC